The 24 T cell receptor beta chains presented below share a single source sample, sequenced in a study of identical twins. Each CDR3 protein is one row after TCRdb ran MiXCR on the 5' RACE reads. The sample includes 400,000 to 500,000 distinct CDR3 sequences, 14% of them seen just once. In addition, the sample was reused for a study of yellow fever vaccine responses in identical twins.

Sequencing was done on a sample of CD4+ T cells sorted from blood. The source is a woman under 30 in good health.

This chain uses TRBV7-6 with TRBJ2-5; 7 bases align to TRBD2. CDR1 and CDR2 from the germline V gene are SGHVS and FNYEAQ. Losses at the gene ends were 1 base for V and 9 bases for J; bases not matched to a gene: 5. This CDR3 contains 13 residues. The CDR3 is CASSLGTSGSQYF. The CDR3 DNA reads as TGTGCCAGCAGCTTAGGGACTAGTGGGTCCCAGTACTTC.

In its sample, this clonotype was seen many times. The CDR3 reads CASSQDLGRPNYGYTF. The CDR3, as DNA: TGTGCCAGCAGCCAAGATCTTGGCAGACCTAACTATGGCTACACCTTC. The chain uses TRBV3-1 and TRBJ1-2, with D unclear. The CDR3 runs 16 residues. The V and J ends lost 0 bases and 0 bases respectively, with 11 bases between them. Germline V gene sequence: CDR1 LGHDT, CDR2 YNNKEL (reference sequence).

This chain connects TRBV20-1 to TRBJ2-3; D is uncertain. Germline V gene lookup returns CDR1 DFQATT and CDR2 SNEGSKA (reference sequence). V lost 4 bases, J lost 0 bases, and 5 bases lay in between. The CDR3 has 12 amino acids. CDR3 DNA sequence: TGCAGTGCTATCCCTAGCACAGATACGCAGTATTTT. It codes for CSAIPSTDTQYF.

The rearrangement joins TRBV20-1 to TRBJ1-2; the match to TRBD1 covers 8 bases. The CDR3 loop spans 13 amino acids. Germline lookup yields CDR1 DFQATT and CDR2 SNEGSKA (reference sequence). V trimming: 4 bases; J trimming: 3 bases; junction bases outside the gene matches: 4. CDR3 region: CSAIQDRDYGYTF. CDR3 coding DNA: TGCAGTGCTATTCAGGACAGGGACTATGGCTACACCTTC.

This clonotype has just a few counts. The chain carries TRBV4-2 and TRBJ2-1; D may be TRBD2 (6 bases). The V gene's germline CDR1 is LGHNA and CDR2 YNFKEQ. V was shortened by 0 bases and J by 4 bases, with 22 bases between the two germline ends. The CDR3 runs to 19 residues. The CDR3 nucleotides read TGTGCCAGCAGCCAAGATCCAGCGCGGGACCATCGCTTTTACAATGAGCAGTTCTTC. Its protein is CASSQDPARDHRFYNEQFF.

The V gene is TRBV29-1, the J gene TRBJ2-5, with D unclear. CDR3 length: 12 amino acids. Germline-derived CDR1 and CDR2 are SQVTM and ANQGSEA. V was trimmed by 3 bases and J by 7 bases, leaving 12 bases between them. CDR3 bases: TGCAGCGTTGAGAGTCAGACCGGGACCCAGTACTTC. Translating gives CSVESQTGTQYF.

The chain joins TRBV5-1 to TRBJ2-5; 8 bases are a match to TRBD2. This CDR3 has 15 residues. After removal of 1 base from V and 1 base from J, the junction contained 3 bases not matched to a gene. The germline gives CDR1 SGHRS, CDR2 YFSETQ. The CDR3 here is CASSLSGTSQETQYF. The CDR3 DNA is TGCGCCAGCAGCTTGTCCGGGACTAGCCAAGAGACCCAGTACTTC.

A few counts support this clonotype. DNA for the CDR3: TGTGCCAGCAGCTTAACGTCCACATACAATGAGCAGTTCTTC. This sequence encodes CASSLTSTYNEQFF. The chain combines TRBV7-8 with TRBJ2-1, with D unresolved. Between the trimmed V and J ends, which lost 2 bases and 4 bases, there was a span of 9 bases. This CDR3 has 14 amino acids. Per germline, CDR1 SGHVS and CDR2 FQNEAQ.

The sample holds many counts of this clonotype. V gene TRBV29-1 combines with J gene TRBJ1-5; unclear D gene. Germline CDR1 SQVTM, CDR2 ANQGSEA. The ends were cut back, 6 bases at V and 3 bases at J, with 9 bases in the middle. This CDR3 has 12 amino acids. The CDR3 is CSVRDPNQPQHF. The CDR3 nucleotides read TGCAGCGTACGAGACCCCAATCAGCCCCAGCATTTT.

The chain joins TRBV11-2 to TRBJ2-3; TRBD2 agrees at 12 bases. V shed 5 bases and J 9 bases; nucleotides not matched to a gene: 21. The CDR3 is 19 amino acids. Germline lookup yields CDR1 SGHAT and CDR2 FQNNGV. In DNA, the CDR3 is TGTGCCAGCAGCCCCACTAGCGGGGGGCCGATGGGGTCGTTTGGGACGCAGTATTTT. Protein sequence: CASSPTSGGPMGSFGTQYF.

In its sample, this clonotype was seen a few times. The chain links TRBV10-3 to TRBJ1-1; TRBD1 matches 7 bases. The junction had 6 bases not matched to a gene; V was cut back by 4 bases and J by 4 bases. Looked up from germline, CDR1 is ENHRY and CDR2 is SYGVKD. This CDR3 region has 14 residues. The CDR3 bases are TGTGCCATCAGTGCTCGACAGGGTTCCACTGAAGCTTTCTTT. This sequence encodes CAISARQGSTEAFF.

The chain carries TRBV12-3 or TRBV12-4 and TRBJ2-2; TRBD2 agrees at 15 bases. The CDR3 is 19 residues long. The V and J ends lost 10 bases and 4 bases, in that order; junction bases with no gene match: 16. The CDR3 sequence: CATCRSGLAGGRGTGELFF. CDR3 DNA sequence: TGTGCCACCTGTCGATCAGGACTAGCGGGAGGGCGGGGCACCGGGGAGCTGTTTTTT.

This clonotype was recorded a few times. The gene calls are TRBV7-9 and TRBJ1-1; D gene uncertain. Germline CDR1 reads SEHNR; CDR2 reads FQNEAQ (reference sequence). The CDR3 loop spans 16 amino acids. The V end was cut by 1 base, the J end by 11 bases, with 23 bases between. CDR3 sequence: CASSLVVSVPSREAFF. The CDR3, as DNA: TGTGCCAGCAGCTTAGTCGTCAGCGTCCCCTCGAGGGAGGCTTTCTTT.

The CDR3 bases are TGTGCCAGCAGTGAAGCGCTAAGGAATCAGCCCCAGCATTTT. This translates into CASSEALRNQPQHF. This chain uses TRBV6-1 with TRBJ1-5; D is uncertain. V gave up 0 bases and J gave up 4 bases, with 7 bases separating them. The CDR3 runs to 14 residues. Germline V gene data show CDR1 as MNHNS and CDR2 as SASEGT.

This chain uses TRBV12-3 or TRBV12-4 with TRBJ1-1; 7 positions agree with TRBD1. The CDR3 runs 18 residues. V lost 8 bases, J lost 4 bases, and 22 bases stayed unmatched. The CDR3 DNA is TGTGCCAGCGAGACCCAGGGGGGTCCCCTACCCCTAGGCACTGAAGCTTTCTTT. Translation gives CASETQGGPLPLGTEAFF.

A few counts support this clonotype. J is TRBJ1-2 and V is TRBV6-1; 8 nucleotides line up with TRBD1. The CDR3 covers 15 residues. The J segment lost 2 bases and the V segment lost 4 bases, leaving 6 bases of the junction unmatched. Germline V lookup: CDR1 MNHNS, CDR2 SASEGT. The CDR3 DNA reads TGTGCCAGCAGTGCCCGACAGGGGTTCAACTATGGCTACACCTTC. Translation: CASSARQGFNYGYTF.

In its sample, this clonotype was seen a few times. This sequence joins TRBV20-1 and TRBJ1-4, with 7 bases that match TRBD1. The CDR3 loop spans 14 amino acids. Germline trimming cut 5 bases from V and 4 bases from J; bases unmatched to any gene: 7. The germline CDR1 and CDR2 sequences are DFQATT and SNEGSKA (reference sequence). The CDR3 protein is CSAHPQGVNEKLFF. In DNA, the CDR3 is TGCAGTGCTCACCCCCAGGGGGTTAATGAAAAACTGTTTTTT.

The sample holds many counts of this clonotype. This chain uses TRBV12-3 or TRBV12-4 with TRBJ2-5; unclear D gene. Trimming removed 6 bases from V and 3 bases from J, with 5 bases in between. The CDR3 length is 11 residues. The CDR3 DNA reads TGTGCCAGCAGCGTCGAAGAGACCCAGTACTTC. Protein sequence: CASSVEETQYF.

In DNA, the CDR3 is TGTGCCAGCAGCTTAGGGTTCGCCAGCAGCACAGATACGCAGTATTTT. Translating it yields CASSLGFASSTDTQYF. The chain links TRBV7-2 to TRBJ2-3, with D uncertain. This CDR3 has 16 amino acids. V was cut by 1 base and J by 0 bases, with 11 bases left in between. Looked up from germline, CDR1 is SGHTA and CDR2 is FQGNSA.

The CDR3 reads CASSLSSSGRAWNEQFF. CDR3 in DNA: TGTGCCAGCAGTTTATCGTCTAGCGGGAGGGCCTGGAATGAGCAGTTCTTC. V is TRBV27 and J is TRBJ2-1, with TRBD2 matching over 12 bases. Germline trimming cut 0 bases from V and 7 bases from J; bases unmatched to any gene: 7. Germline CDR1 MNHEY, CDR2 SMNVEV (reference sequence). The CDR3 runs to 17 residues.

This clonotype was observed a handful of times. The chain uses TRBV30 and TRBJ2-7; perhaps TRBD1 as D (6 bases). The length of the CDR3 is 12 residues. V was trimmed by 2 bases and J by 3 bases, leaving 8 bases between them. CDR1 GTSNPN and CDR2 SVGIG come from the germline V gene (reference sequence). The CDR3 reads CAWSQGYYEQYF. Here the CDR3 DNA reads TGTGCCTGGAGTCAGGGGTACTACGAGCAGTACTTC.

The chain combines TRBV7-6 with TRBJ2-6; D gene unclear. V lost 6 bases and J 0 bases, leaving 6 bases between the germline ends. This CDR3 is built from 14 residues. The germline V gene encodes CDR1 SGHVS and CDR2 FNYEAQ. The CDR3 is CASRQTSGANVLTF. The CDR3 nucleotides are TGTGCCAGCAGACAGACCTCTGGGGCCAACGTCCTGACTTTC.

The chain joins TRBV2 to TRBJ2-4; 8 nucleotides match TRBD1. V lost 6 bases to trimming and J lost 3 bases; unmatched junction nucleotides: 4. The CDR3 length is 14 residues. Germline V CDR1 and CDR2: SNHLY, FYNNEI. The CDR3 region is CASRLTGVKNIQYF. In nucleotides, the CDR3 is TGTGCCAGCAGGTTGACAGGGGTCAAAAACATTCAGTACTTC.

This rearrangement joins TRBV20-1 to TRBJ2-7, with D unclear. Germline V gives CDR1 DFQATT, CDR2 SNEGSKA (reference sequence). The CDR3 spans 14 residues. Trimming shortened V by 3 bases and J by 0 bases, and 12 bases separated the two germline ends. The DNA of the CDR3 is TGCAGTGCTAGGAACCCCACAGTCTCCTACGAGCAGTACTTC. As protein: CSARNPTVSYEQYF.